A selection of T cell receptor beta chains follows, all from one sample in a study of T cell changes during pregnancy in multiple sclerosis. Assay used: immunoSEQ multiplex PCR; TCRdb lists only in-frame clones, some missing. The repertoire includes about 75,000 clones, approximately 88% of them detected once, and 0.9% sits in the top ten. The starting material was peripheral blood, obtained in the first trimester of pregnancy. Every receptor here comes from a female donor in good health, enrolled as a control in a pregnancy study. Both conserved end residues are part of each CDR3. D genes are given only for firm matches. The size field is filled for only some rows; it gives once, few, many or a size class.

J | size | D | V | DNA | CDR3
TRBJ1-5 | - | - | TRBV29-1 | TGCAGCGTTGTTTGGCAGGGAACATATAGCAATCAGCCCCAGCATTTT | CSVVWQGTYSNQPQHF
TRBJ2-1 | once | TRBD2 | TRBV19 | TGTGCCAGTACGGGCGGGAGAAGGAGGTACAATGAGCAGTTCTTC | CASTGGRRRYNEQFF
TRBJ2-7 | - | - | TRBV25-1 | TGTGCCAGCAGTGAATCATACAGAACCTACGAGCAGTACTTC | CASSESYRTYEQYF
TRBJ1-5 | - | - | TRBV7-9 | TGTGCCAGCAGCTTAGCGCTACAGCCCCAGCATTTT | CASSLALQPQHF
TRBJ2-5 | - | TRBD2 | TRBV29-1 | TGCAGCGTTGCCCCCCTAGCGGGCCAAGAGACCCAGTACTTC | CSVAPLAGQETQYF
TRBJ2-5 | - | TRBD1 | TRBV5-6 | TGTGCCAGCAGTCGGATCCTGCTTCAGGGGGAAGAGACCCAGTACTTC | CASSRILLQGEETQYF
TRBJ2-7 | - | TRBD2 | TRBV7-9 | TGTGCCAGCAGCTTAGAGGATGAACTAGCGGACTCCTACGAGCAGTACTTC | CASSLEDELADSYEQYF
TRBJ2-6 | once | - | TRBV4-3 | TGCGCCAGCAGCCGCCATACCCCAAGCGGTGGGGCCAACGTCCTGACTTTC | CASSRHTPSGGANVLTF
TRBJ2-5 | - | - | TRBV14 | TGTGCCAGCAGCGGGGGCCGCCAAGAGACCCAGTACTTC | CASSGGRQETQYF
TRBJ2-7 | - | - | TRBV9 | TGTGCCAGCAGCGCCCGGGACTCCACCTACGAGCAGTACTTC | CASSARDSTYEQYF
TRBJ1-2 | - | TRBD1 | TRBV7-8 | TGTGCCAGCACCCTACCCGGGACAGCGTCAAACTATGGCTACACCTTC | CASTLPGTASNYGYTF
TRBJ2-7 | - | - | TRBV27 | TGTGCCAGCAGTTTATCGGTCCAGGGGTACTACGAGCAGTACTTC | CASSLSVQGYYEQYF
TRBJ1-2 | once | - | TRBV10-3 | TGTGCCATCAGTGGAGGCGTCGATGGCTACACCTTC | CAISGGVDGYTF
TRBJ2-7 | once | - | TRBV2 | TGTGCCAGCAGTATACGGCAGGGGTTTGTCGAGCAGTACTTC | CASSIRQGFVEQYF
TRBJ1-3 | - | - | TRBV19 | TGTGCCAGTAGTAAATTCGACAGCTCTGGAAACACCATATATTTT | CASSKFDSSGNTIYF
TRBJ2-2 | - | - | TRBV5-8 | TGTGCCAGCAGCTGGGGGACATCGAACACCGGGGAGCTGTTTTTT | CASSWGTSNTGELFF
TRBJ2-3 | - | - | TRBV7-6 | TGTGCCAGCAGCTTAATAGGGGCAACCTCTCGCACAGATACGCAGTATTTT | CASSLIGATSRTDTQYF
TRBJ1-1 | once | TRBD1 | TRBV4-3 | TGCGCCAGCAGCGACCGGGACAGGGGCACTGAAGCTTTCTTT | CASSDRDRGTEAFF
TRBJ2-7 | - | - | TRBV21-1 | TGTGCCAGCAGCAAAGCGAGCTCGGCGGGGGGGCCGGGGGAGCAGTACTTC | CASSKASSAGGPGEQYF
TRBJ1-4 | once | TRBD1 | TRBV6-5 | TGTGCCAGCAGACGACAGGGGGCATTGAGTGAAAAACTGTTTTTT | CASRRQGALSEKLFF
TRBJ2-5 | - | TRBD2 | TRBV25-1 | TGTGCCAGCAGTGCCGGGCGATTGACGGGAGGGGAGACCCAGTACTTC | CASSAGRLTGGETQYF
TRBJ1-4 | - | TRBD1 | TRBV7-2 | TGTGCCAGCAGCCGGGACAGGGGTGGAGAAAAACTGTTTTTT | CASSRDRGGEKLFF
TRBJ1-4 | - | TRBD1 | TRBV19 | TGTGCCAGTAGTGTGACAGGGTCAAATGAAAAACTGTTTTTT | CASSVTGSNEKLFF
TRBJ1-3 | - | TRBD1 | TRBV28 | TGTGCCAGCAGTAACGGACAGGCCGGTGGAAACACCATATATTTT | CASSNGQAGGNTIYF
TRBJ2-1 | - | - | TRBV6-1 | TGTGCCAGCAGTGACCGGGGGGCGCGGGAGCAGTTCTTC | CASSDRGAREQFF
TRBJ1-4 | - | - | TRBV6-5 | TGTGCCAGCAGTTACGGGGCCTGGCGCTCTGGGGAAAAACTGTTTTTT | CASSYGAWRSGEKLFF
TRBJ2-4 | - | TRBD1 | TRBV7-2 | TGTGCCAGCAGCAGATCGGGACAGGGGGCCGGATTAGCCAAAAACATTCAGTACTTC | CASSRSGQGAGLAKNIQYF
TRBJ2-3 | once | TRBD2 | TRBV6-4 | TGTGCCAGCAGTGGCTCTAGCGGGGGGATGGCAGATACGCAGTATTTT | CASSGSSGGMADTQYF
TRBJ1-5 | few | - | TRBV6-5 | TGTGCCAGCAGTTACCGGGGGGACACTCAGCCCCAGCATTTT | CASSYRGDTQPQHF
TRBJ2-1 | - | TRBD1 | TRBV19 | TGTGCCAGTAGTGTCCCCGGGACAGCAAACAATGAGCAGTTCTTC | CASSVPGTANNEQFF
TRBJ1-1 | - | - | TRBV13 | TGTGCCAGCAGCCCCGGGAAGATGAACACTGAAGCTTTCTTT | CASSPGKMNTEAFF
TRBJ1-3 | - | - | TRBV5-1 | TGCGCCAGCAGCTTGGCAGGGATCTCTGGAAACACCATATATTTT | CASSLAGISGNTIYF
TRBJ1-2 | - | TRBD1 | TRBV7-9 | TGTGCCAGCAGCCACGACAGGGGGCGGCTCGACGGCTACACCTTC | CASSHDRGRLDGYTF
TRBJ2-3 | - | - | TRBV28 | TGTGCCAGCAGTTTAAACAGAGGGCCCGGGGATACGCAGTATTTT | CASSLNRGPGDTQYF
TRBJ2-7 | - | - | TRBV30 | TGTGCCTGGAGGAAGACTTCCTACGAGCAGTACTTC | CAWRKTSYEQYF
TRBJ1-3 | - | - | TRBV6-5 | TGTGCCAGCAGTCCGGTTCGCAGGTCTGGAAACACCATATATTTT | CASSPVRRSGNTIYF
TRBJ2-1 | - | TRBD2 | TRBV18 | TGTGCCAGCTCACCATTGTCGCTAGCGGGTATTGGTGAGCAGTTCTTC | CASSPLSLAGIGEQFF
TRBJ1-1 | once | - | TRBV9 | TGTGCCAGCAGGCGGGGGGGGGATGAAGCTTTCTTT | CASRRGGDEAFF
TRBJ1-1 | - | - | TRBV18 | TGTGCCAGCTCATGGCAGGGTGGGAACACTGAAGCTTTCTTT | CASSWQGGNTEAFF
TRBJ1-2 | - | - | TRBV25-1 | TGTGCCAGCAGTGCCAGGACAGTCCCCTATGGCTACACCTTC | CASSARTVPYGYTF
TRBJ1-5 | - | TRBD1 | TRBV19 | TGTGCCAGTAGGGTCACAGGGGGCAATCAGCCCCAGCATTTT | CASRVTGGNQPQHF
TRBJ1-1 | - | - | TRBV28 | TGTGCCAGCAGGCGGACAGCTCTGAACACTGAAGCTTTCTTT | CASRRTALNTEAFF
TRBJ2-7 | - | - | TRBV5-1 | TGCGCCAGCAGCTTGTTGGCAGGGAAGTCCGACGAGCAGTACTTC | CASSLLAGKSDEQYF
TRBJ2-7 | - | - | TRBV28 | TGTGCCAGCACCCAAAGGGGGTTAGAGGGCGAGCAGTACTTC | CASTQRGLEGEQYF
TRBJ1-2 | few | TRBD1 | TRBV6-5 | TGTGCCAGCAGCCGTGACAGGGGCCACTATGGCTACACCTTC | CASSRDRGHYGYTF
TRBJ1-2 | once | TRBD1 | TRBV7-8 | TGTGCCAGCAGCTTAGATCCCCAGGGGGCAGGCTATGGCTACACCTTC | CASSLDPQGAGYGYTF
TRBJ1-5 | - | TRBD1 | TRBV11-2 | TGTGCCAGCAGCTTAGGGGCGAGACAGGGGGTGTCTCAGCCCCAGCATTTT | CASSLGARQGVSQPQHF
TRBJ1-2 | - | - | TRBV5-1 | TGCGCCAGCAGCTCACTAGGGAGGGGCTATGGCTACACCTTC | CASSSLGRGYGYTF
TRBJ2-1 | - | TRBD2 | TRBV6-5 | TGTGCCAGCAGTTACTCGCGGGGGAATGAGCAGTTCTTC | CASSYSRGNEQFF
TRBJ1-2 | - | - | TRBV9 | TGTGCCAGCAGCGTAGCAGAGGTAGAGGTCTATGGCTACACCTTC | CASSVAEVEVYGYTF
TRBJ1-6 | - | - | TRBV6-1 | TGTGCCAGCAGTGTCAATCTGGGGAGCTCCTATAATTCACCCCTCCACTTT | CASSVNLGSSYNSPLHF
TRBJ2-1 | - | - | TRBV28 | TGTGCCAGCAGTTTGGGCGGGAAACCTACTGAGCAGTTCTTC | CASSLGGKPTEQFF
TRBJ2-7 | - | - | TRBV27 | TGTGCCAGCTGGACTTCGAGCCACTACGAGCAGTACTTC | CASWTSSHYEQYF
TRBJ1-5 | - | TRBD1 | TRBV30 | TGTGCCTGGACCTCGGGAGGGGGCAACAATCAGCCCCAGCATTTT | CAWTSGGGNNQPQHF
TRBJ1-1 | once | - | TRBV6-1 | TGTGCCAGCAGTGGCAGAAGACAGCTGAACACTGAAGCTTTCTTT | CASSGRRQLNTEAFF